Described below is a single T cell receptor (beta chain) sequence and its context. Its recognized antigen is unknown. Base qualities are not provided; no much larger clone lies one nucleotide away. The sample is drawn from a study of read filtering for tumor transcriptome and immune sequencing (dated by TCRdb to 2020 to 2021). Concerning the study at large: The cohort consisted of 17 to 20 male and around 14 female patients, with a mean age of around 66 years and an age range of about 45 to 90. Under revised international staging, roughly eight patients fell into R-ISS I, more than 15 into R-ISS II and more than five into R-ISS III. After DNase treatment, whole-transcriptome libraries were prepared using the TruSeq RNA Access Library Prep Kit. TCR-region mapped reads per sample ranged from about 3.5 to 10.27 million with IR-seq versus only roughly 85 to 1,300 with RNA-seq. TCR repertoires obtained by targeted immune repertoire sequencing and by bulk whole-transcriptome sequencing performed on the same bone marrow samples were compared. As a main aim, a read-filtering strategy for immune repertoire data was addressed, with the specific question being whether clonotypes supported by a single read should be removed.

Taken from cysteine to phenylalanine, the CDR3 has 15 residues. Only CDR3 DNA remains: 45 bases, in frame from the first base. Germline trimming: 8 bases from V, 7 bases from J; junction bases outside gene matches: 13. CDR1 MDHEN and CDR2 SYDVKM were looked up in the germline V gene. Every patient had bone marrow sampled at the time of active disease. Ficoll-Hypaque density gradient centrifugation was used to isolate the bone marrow mononuclear cells. Myeloma plasma cells were removed and CD138-negative cells were obtained by negative selection following labeling with CD138 magnetic microbeads on a MACS separator. The purity of the isolated cells was checked by flow cytometry with CD138 antibodies on an Attune NxT. TRIzol reagent was used to extract total RNA, and a NanoDrop spectrophotometer was used to quantify the extracted RNA. For each patient, the CD138-negative bone marrow sample underwent paired RNA-seq and IR-seq.

The Immunoverse kit was used to build TCR libraries from about 400 ng RNA, with molecular barcoded adaptors covering alpha/delta and beta/gamma chains. TCR library preparation used the same RNA that went into transcriptome sequencing. Sequencing of TCR libraries was carried out on an Illumina HiSeq 4000 with 2 x 150 cycles. Regarding the original processing steps: With MiXCR, TCR reads were aligned to human V, D, J and C references and assembled into CDR3 clonotypes, with quality filtering and error correction included. The tcR package in R was used to analyze clonotype counts and gene usage diversity. Raw mapping reads were checked after the RNA-seq reads had been mapped by STAR aligner version 2.5.3a onto the human GRCh37 genome. IR-seq fastq files were randomly downsampled with Seqtk 1.3 to test the effect of sequencing depth on detected clonotypes. TCRdb reanalyzed the raw reads on its own, using fastp at Q25 for trimming and MiXCR for clone calling, and kept in-frame beta chains. Identical CDR3 proteins give one entry, which carries the most common genes and DNA. TCRdb's processing, not the study's, gives the V and J calls here. The table for this sample lists 15,000 to 20,000 distinct CDR3 sequences; roughly 23% of them were counted only once. In total, the top ten clones hold about 24% of the sample.

Summary of the overall study and its limitations: IR-seq captured clonotypes at much higher depth and more reliably than RNA-seq, and smaller IR-seq throughput sufficed to identify most shared clonotypes. Single-read clonotypes made up around 86% of clonotypes but only about 4% of total reads in IR-seq, compared with approximately 70% of clonotypes and 44.6% of reads in RNA-seq. Removing single-read clonotypes increased the correlation between IR-seq and RNA-seq shared clonotype proportions. The sorted CD138-negative fraction was not purified T cells but a mixed bone marrow immune population.

Here the chain combines TRBV28 and TRBJ2-2, with 7 middle bases fitting TRBD2. The sequence derives from a donor older than 35 with multiple myeloma. The material sequenced was a population of CD138-negative cells sorted from bone marrow. Taken with the paper, the label for cell subset or site translates to: bone marrow mononuclear cells depleted of CD138+ plasma/myeloma cells by negative magnetic selection. The CDR3 protein: CASYSGRPPHGELFF. The sequence in DNA is TGTGCCAGCTACTCCGGGAGGCCCCCTCACGGGGAGCTGTTTTTT. Reference TRBV28 and TRBJ2-2 genes cover what lies past the CDR3, so the full variable domain is DVKVTQSSRYLVKRTGEKVFLECVQDMDHENMFWYRQDPGLGLRLIYFSYDVKMKEKGDIPEGYSVSREKKERFSLILESASTNQTSMYLCASYSGRPPHGELFFGEGSRLTVL.